What follows are 29 T cell receptor beta chains derived from one specimen sequenced in a study of T-cell reconstitution after alpha-beta-depleted transplantation in children. Unique molecular identifiers were used to barcode this TCRbeta library. TCRdb re-called the PCR reads through MiXCR, storing one row per CDR3 protein. Of approximately 980,000 distinct CDR3 sequences listed, about 29% were seen once; the top ten hold about 28%. The specimen was PBMCs, mostly from graft donor cells, collected 360 days after TCRalphabeta/CD19-depleted stem cell transplant. The origin of the receptors is a boy younger than two who had a stem cell transplant for SCID, so the T cells may come from the graft donor.

This clonotype has only a few counts. The V and J genes are TRBV5-1 and TRBJ2-2, with D perhaps matching TRBD2 (6 bases). This CDR3 spans 17 amino acids. Germline CDR1 is SGHRS and CDR2 is YFSETQ. V lost 4 bases to trimming and J lost 4 bases, with 20 bases between them. The CDR3 bases are TGCGCCAGCAGCGCTACGGTACCGGGGGTAGGCACCGGGGAGCTGTTTTTT. Translation gives CASSATVPGVGTGELFF.

This clonotype was seen a handful of times. The rearrangement joins TRBV6-5 to TRBJ2-7; unclear D gene. This CDR3 comprises 11 residues. V lost 6 bases to trimming and J lost 3 bases, with 6 bases between them. Germline lookup yields CDR1 MNHEY and CDR2 SVGAGI. The CDR3 loop reads CASRSIYEQYF. The CDR3 DNA is TGTGCCAGCAGGTCTATCTACGAGCAGTACTTC.

This chain links TRBV4-1 with TRBJ2-3, with D perhaps assigned TRBD1 or TRBD2 (5 bases each). Trimming took 1 base from V and 2 from J, leaving 16 bases between them. The CDR3 consists of 17 residues. Germline V CDR1 and CDR2: MGHRA, YSYEKL. The CDR3 reads CASSQVPRDGYTDTQYF. The CDR3 DNA follows: TGCGCCAGCAGCCAAGTACCGAGGGACGGCTACACAGATACGCAGTATTTT.

This clonotype showed up just a few times. The rearrangement joins TRBV29-1 to TRBJ2-3, with a weak D call TRBD2 (6 bases). Trimming cost V 7 bases and J 1 base, with 24 bases left between them. Germline CDR1 reads SQVTM; CDR2 reads ANQGSEA. This CDR3 has 17 amino acids. The CDR3 sequence: CSDVEGKSGLGTDTQYF. CDR3 coding DNA: TGCAGCGACGTGGAGGGGAAAAGCGGGTTAGGCACAGATACGCAGTATTTT.

This clonotype was picked up a small number of times. The V and J genes are TRBV11-1 and TRBJ1-3; TRBD1 matches at 7 bases. V was pared by 6 bases and J by 2 bases, with 19 bases of the junction left unmatched. The CDR3 consists of 19 residues. Germline assignment: CDR1 SGHAT and CDR2 FQDESV (reference sequence). The CDR3 DNA reads as TGTGCCAGCAGGCCCAACCCAGGGGGTACTTCCCAAACTGGAAACACCATATATTTT. This gives the protein CASRPNPGGTSQTGNTIYF.

The chain recombines TRBV4-2 with TRBJ2-4, with 10 bases fitting TRBD1. Germline V lookup: CDR1 LGHNA, CDR2 YNFKEQ. The trim removed 4 bases at V and 7 bases at J, leaving 7 bases unmatched. The CDR3 contains 15 residues. DNA of the CDR3: TGTGCCAGCAGCCCCCGACAGGGGGCAGGGAACATTCAGTACTTC. Translation: CASSPRQGAGNIQYF.

This sequence joins TRBV12-3 or TRBV12-4 and TRBJ2-7; D is ambiguous. This CDR3 is built from 14 residues. Trimming cost V 2 bases and J 3 bases, with 11 bases left between them. For the CDR3, the DNA is TGTGCCAGCAGTTTAAGGTTCGGAAACTACGAGCAGTACTTC. Protein product: CASSLRFGNYEQYF.

V gene TRBV5-1 combines with J gene TRBJ1-4; D may be TRBD1 (6 bases). The CDR3 loop spans 16 amino acids. CDR1 SGHRS and CDR2 YFSETQ come from the germline V gene. The V end lost 4 bases, the J end lost 7 bases, and 20 bases lay between the germline ends. CDR3 nucleotides: TGCGCCAGCAGCCCCAAACAGGGCGGGTCGGGTGAAAAACTGTTTTTT. Residues: CASSPKQGGSGEKLFF.

This clonotype was detected only a few times. The V gene is TRBV12-3 or TRBV12-4, the J gene TRBJ2-7; D is unresolved. The V gene lost 8 bases and the J gene lost 3 bases, with 8 bases spanning the gap. There are 11 residues in the CDR3. The CDR3 sequence is CASGVGYEQYF. For the CDR3, the DNA is TGTGCCAGCGGGGTGGGCTACGAGCAGTACTTC.

The chain joins TRBV4-3 to TRBJ2-5; TRBD2 matches 10 bases. J lost 3 bases, V lost 1 base, and 11 bases had no gene match. CDR1 is LGHNA, CDR2 YSLEER, per germline. The CDR3 totals 18 residues. This CDR3 is CASSQAVLAGVSKETQYF. CDR3 in DNA: TGCGCCAGCAGCCAAGCCGTCCTAGCGGGGGTTAGTAAAGAGACCCAGTACTTC.

The rearrangement joins TRBV20-1 to TRBJ2-7, with D perhaps TRBD2 (5 bases). Germline CDR1 reads DFQATT; CDR2 reads SNEGSKA (reference sequence). Trimming removed 3 bases at V and 1 base at J, with 10 bases between. This CDR3 comprises 13 residues. The CDR3 sequence is CSASLRTSYEQYF. DNA of the CDR3: TGCAGTGCTAGCCTTCGGACTTCCTACGAGCAGTACTTC.

The genes are TRBV12-5 and TRBJ2-5, with 10 nucleotides matching TRBD2. Germline loops: CDR1 LGHNT, CDR2 FRNRAP. The CDR3 runs to 16 residues. V shed 6 bases, J shed 1 base, and the junction held 8 bases outside the gene matches. CDR3 residues: CASGLGLAATQETQYF. In DNA form, the CDR3 reads TGTGCTAGTGGCCTCGGACTAGCGGCGACCCAAGAGACCCAGTACTTC.

Only a few counts were recorded for this clonotype. The J gene is TRBJ2-6, the V gene TRBV28, with D tentatively TRBD1 or TRBD2 (5 bases each). The CDR3 extends over 16 amino acids. The V end lost 6 bases, the J end lost 4 bases, and 16 bases lay between the germline ends. Germline lookup yields CDR1 MDHEN and CDR2 SYDVKM. DNA of the CDR3: TGTGCCAGCAGAGCACCCCTGGGGACCGGGGCCAACGTCCTGACTTTC. Amino acids: CASRAPLGTGANVLTF.

The chain combines TRBV7-2 with TRBJ2-2; a possible D gene is TRBD1 (6 bases). Per the germline V gene, CDR1 is SGHTA and CDR2 is FQGNSA. CDR3 length: 15 amino acids. V gave up 4 bases and J gave up 1 base, with 10 bases separating them. The DNA of the CDR3 is TGTGCCAGCAGCTGGGAGACAGGGAACACCGGGGAGCTGTTTTTT. Amino acid sequence: CASSWETGNTGELFF.

This clonotype was picked up a small number of times. The chain is built from TRBV11-2 and TRBJ1-6, with D maybe TRBD1 (5 bases). CDR3 size: 16 residues. The V end was cut by 0 bases, the J end by 9 bases, with 15 bases between. CDR1 is SGHAT, CDR2 FQNNGV, per germline. DNA for the CDR3: TGTGCCAGCAGCTTAGATAGTGTGGGGACCAGTTCACCCCTCCACTTT. This encodes CASSLDSVGTSSPLHF.

This chain connects TRBV12-3 or TRBV12-4 to TRBJ2-3; D remains unclear. The CDR3 loop spans 14 amino acids. Trimming stripped 3 bases from V and 6 bases from J, with 13 bases between. CDR3 coding DNA: TGTGCCAGCAGTTTTGGCATCACGGCGGATACGCAGTATTTT. Amino acids: CASSFGITADTQYF.

This clonotype came up a few times. The chain carries TRBV20-1 and TRBJ2-1, with 8 bases lining up with TRBD1. From germline, CDR1 is DFQATT and CDR2 SNEGSKA (reference sequence). Unmatched junction bases numbered 5, after V lost 5 bases and J lost 2 bases. The CDR3 covers 14 residues. The CDR3 DNA is TGCAGTGCTGCCAGGGGGCGGCCCTACAATGAGCAGTTCTTC. Translating gives CSAARGRPYNEQFF.

About this clonotype itself: A read error may be the cause here, since a much bigger clone is one base away. The chain recombines TRBV24-1 with TRBJ2-2; D may be TRBD1 (6 bases). V lost 8 bases and J lost 4, with 7 bases in between. Germline CDR1 and CDR2: KGHDR and SFDVKD. There are 12 residues in the CDR3. In DNA form, the CDR3 reads TGTGCCACCAAGGGGGTCACCGGGGAGCTGTTTTTT. Protein product: CATKGVTGELFF.

The rearrangement uses TRBV12-3 or TRBV12-4 and TRBJ2-7, with TRBD1 identical over 9 bases. CDR3 length: 14 residues. The V and J ends lost 7 bases and 2 bases, in that order; junction bases with no gene match: 6. Here the CDR3 DNA reads TGTGCCAGCAAGGGGACAGGGAACGCCTACGAGCAGTACTTC. This sequence encodes CASKGTGNAYEQYF.

This clonotype was detected only a few times. V and J are TRBV7-6 and TRBJ2-5; D is perhaps TRBD2 (6 bases). The CDR3 is 15 residues long. V was trimmed by 5 bases and J by 2 bases, leaving 15 bases between them. CDR1 and CDR2 from the germline V gene are SGHVS and FNYEAQ. The CDR3 sequence is CASSITGLLQETQYF. CDR3 bases: TGTGCCAGCAGCATTACGGGACTCCTTCAAGAGACCCAGTACTTC.

This clonotype was seen once. The V gene is TRBV25-1, the J gene TRBJ2-1; 8 bases agree with TRBD1. This CDR3 is 13 amino acids long. The V and J ends lost 8 bases and 5 bases, in that order; junction bases with no gene match: 5. Germline V gene data show CDR1 as MGHDK and CDR2 as SYGVNS. CDR3 sequence: CASSGTGHNEQFF. In DNA, the CDR3 is TGTGCCAGCTCAGGGACAGGTCACAATGAGCAGTTCTTC.

This chain uses TRBV7-8 with TRBJ2-2; D not resolved. Germline V CDR1 and CDR2: SGHVS, FQNEAQ. Trimming shortened V by 1 base and J by 5 bases, and 14 bases separated the two germline ends. The CDR3 is made up of 16 amino acids. CDR3 nucleotide sequence: TGTGCCAGCAGCTTAGTAGTTGACTTACCGACCGGGGAGCTGTTTTTT. Its translation is CASSLVVDLPTGELFF. Based on the CDR3 plus reference TRBV7-8 and TRBJ2-2, the full variable domain is GAGVSQSPRYKVAKRGQDVALRCDPISGHVSLFWYQQALGQGPEFLTYFQNEAQLDKSGLPSDRFFAERPEGSVSTLKIQRTQQEDSAVYLCASSLVVDLPTGELFFGEGSRLTVL.

Only a few counts were recorded for this clonotype. The J gene is TRBJ2-1, the V gene TRBV6-2 or TRBV6-3; D is undetermined. Germline loops: CDR1 MNHEY, CDR2 SVGEGT. The V end was cut by 3 bases, the J end by 3 bases, with 12 bases between. CDR3 length: 15 residues. The CDR3 spells CASSYFAFNYNEQFF. CDR3 in DNA: TGTGCCAGCAGTTATTTTGCCTTTAACTACAATGAGCAGTTCTTC.

This rearrangement joins TRBV12-3 or TRBV12-4 to TRBJ2-5; D is unresolved. This CDR3 is built from 14 residues. Deletions cut 4 bases from V and 1 base from J, with 10 bases between. The CDR3 region has the DNA TGTGCCAGCAGTTCCAGGCCGTTCCAAGAGACCCAGTACTTC. Translation: CASSSRPFQETQYF.

This clonotype was counted only a few times. As DNA, the CDR3 is TGTGCCAGCAGTCCCCGACATTGGGGGGATCCCACAGATACGCAGTATTTT. It codes for CASSPRHWGDPTDTQYF. V gene TRBV27 combines with J gene TRBJ2-3, with D possibly matching TRBD2 (6 bases). Germline V gene lookup returns CDR1 MNHEY and CDR2 SMNVEV (reference sequence). The CDR3 covers 17 residues. V was trimmed by 5 bases and J by 2 bases, leaving 20 bases between them.

This clonotype was observed a few times. This chain joins TRBV5-5 and TRBJ2-7; D remains unclear. Germline V CDR1 and CDR2: SGHKS, YYEKEE (reference sequence). V dropped 0 bases and J dropped 6 bases, with 10 bases sitting between them. The CDR3 length is 13 residues. The CDR3 is CASSLGSALEQYF. In DNA, the CDR3 is TGTGCCAGCAGCTTGGGGTCAGCCCTCGAGCAGTACTTC.

In this sample, this clonotype turned up a few times. CDR3 bases: TGCAGTGCTAGCAAGGGGGCCAGCGGGGATACGCAGTATTTT. The encoded protein is CSASKGASGDTQYF. The rearrangement links TRBV20-1 to TRBJ2-3; a weak D match, TRBD1 (7 bases). Between the trimmed V and J ends, which lost 3 bases and 6 bases, there was a span of 16 bases. The CDR3 extends over 14 amino acids. In germline, CDR1 is DFQATT, CDR2 SNEGSKA (reference sequence).

The V gene is TRBV10-3, the J gene TRBJ2-5; the match to TRBD2 covers 9 bases. CDR1 and CDR2 from the germline V gene are ENHRY and SYGVKD. This CDR3 spans 16 amino acids. Losses at the gene ends were 0 bases for V and 1 base for J; bases not matched to a gene: 3. CDR3 DNA: TGTGCCATCAGTGAGTCTCGAGCGGGGGGCCAAGAGACCCAGTACTTC. Translated, it gives CAISESRAGGQETQYF.

In DNA, the CDR3 is TGCGCCAGCAGCCACGAGACCAACAGGGGAGAGACCCAGTACTTC. This encodes CASSHETNRGETQYF. J is TRBJ2-5 and V is TRBV4-3, with TRBD1 matching 7 bases. Per the germline V gene, CDR1 is LGHNA and CDR2 is YSLEER. The V and J ends lost 3 bases and 4 bases, in that order; junction bases with no gene match: 8. CDR3 length: 15 amino acids.